In this sample, the clone carrying this T cell receptor beta chain turned up a few times. The antigen is not known. The sample originates from a study of blood T cells in healthy people across ages. For the second PCR, which ran for about 7 to 12 cycles, a sample-barcoded 5' primer and a J-beta primer mix were used. Carrying 12 random nucleotides, a template-switch adaptor labeled each individual cDNA molecule. One entry per CDR3 protein, called by TCRdb with MiXCR from the 5' RACE reads. The sample lists roughly 1.9 million distinct CDR3 sequences, roughly 43% occurring once. The V end lost 8 bases, the J end lost 7 bases, and 15 bases lay between the germline ends. This CDR3 spans 12 amino acids. Germline V gives CDR1 MNHEY, CDR2 SVGAGI. Whole-study results and caveats: Diversity figures derived from one million T cells were judged to underestimate the true value.

Sample: blood. This chain connects TRBV6-5 to TRBJ2-7; tentative D call: TRBD2 (6 bases). The sequence was collected from a human donor in good health. CDR3 sequence: CASRRARGEQYF. CDR3 DNA: TGTGCCAGCCGGAGGGCAAGAGGAGAGCAGTACTTC.